This T cell receptor (beta chain) was sequenced in a study of T cell responses to AZD1222 COVID-19 vaccine. Study-level findings and limits: Only a handful of AZD1222 recipients tested seropositive at baseline. Spike-specific TCR breadth and depth went up after people got two AZD1222 doses. Donors in the cohort were predominantly white British and more often female, and clonal diversity was possibly underestimated. Unmutated regions of variants are reportedly targeted by nearly half of spike-specific TCRs.

As to this clone: Antigen: not known.

Profiling relied on immunoSEQ multiplex PCR, and the TCRdb table lists in-frame clones only, not all of them. Of fewer than 200,000 clones listed, 85% to 95% were seen once; the top ten hold 3.6%. CDR1 is SGHAT and CDR2 is FQNNGV in the germline V gene. V lost 4 bases to trimming and J lost 2 bases, with 17 bases between them. The CDR3 has 16 residues. This sample comprised peripheral blood, obtained 28 days after the second dose of the MenACWY control vaccine. This TCR was sampled from an adult who received the MenACWY meningococcal vaccine as a control. The rearrangement joins TRBV11-2 to TRBJ1-1; perhaps TRBD1 as D (6 bases). CDR3 sequence (DNA): TGTGCCAGCAGCTCACGGACAGTGGGTTCAAACACTGAAGCTTTCTTT. This gives the protein CASSSRTVGSNTEAFF.